Below, one TCR beta chain is given with its context. Its cognate antigen has yet to be identified. Base qualities were left out, and no much larger clone turns up one base away. CD8 naive samples consisted of CD45RO-negative cells that were positively selected for CCR7, yielding a CD45RA+CCR7+ population without TemRA cells. Healthy HIV-negative adults with no recently reported acute infections or vaccinations were included as donors. Every donor was a Caucasian adult living in Nashville, Tennessee, USA. Blood was obtained by leukapheresis, after which PBMCs were separated by Ficoll-Histopaque density gradient centrifugation and cryopreserved in liquid nitrogen vapor phase. Purity and quantity of every magnetically sorted T cell population were checked by analytical flow cytometry. Genomic DNA was isolated from each sorted fraction and quantified by UV absorbance on a Nanodrop 2000c. Using the deep immunoSEQ assay, TCR CDR3 regions were amplified from genomic DNA by multiplex PCR. For each cell subset, the extracted genomic DNA was distributed evenly across all wells of several immunoSEQ 96-well plates, and each plate served as one replicate. Each replicate PCR for sorted subsets received roughly 200 ng genomic DNA, equal to about 30,000 T cell genomes. Purified libraries were quantified with a Qubit 3.0 fluorometer, sized on a Bioanalyzer 2100, and re-quantified with the KAPA Library Quantification kit. A separate single-read 150-cycle Illumina NextSeq 550 flow cell was used to sequence each immunoSEQ 96-well plate. Processing in the source paper ran as follows. Because the immunoSEQ output held only junctional sequences and lacked quality scores, the filtering could not match the filtering applied to full-length reads. To assign V/J genes and CDR3, sequences were annotated against IMGT germline references using PyIR, a Python wrapper for IgBLAST v1.9. Reads with weak V/J assignments (E-value above 1e-6), missing CDR3, stop codons, out-of-frame junctions, or ambiguous translated residues were removed. V3J clonotypes were defined by identical inferred V gene, J gene, and CDR3 amino acid sequence. Percentage overlap between repertoires was computed as shared unique clonotypes divided by the size of the smaller repertoire. RTK rarefaction, the Chao1 estimator, and Recon v2.1 estimates of unobserved clonotypes were used to assess repertoire richness. Generation probabilities for all TCRbeta clonotypes obtained by the gDNA method from a handful of donors were computed using OLGA. TCRdb's version of the immuneACCESS table is confined to in-frame rearrangements and falls short of the full clone set. An unresolved V gene accounts for under half of the shortfall where checked; the remainder is of unknown origin. D and trimming come from the DNA, and the V and J calls and clone size come from that table. The sample table records hundreds of thousands of clones; almost 95% of these occur just once. The top ten hold around 24% of the sample.

This sample was taken from a study of shared clonotypes between healthy human individuals (dated by TCRdb to 2018 to 2021). Regarding the study in general: A few men and two women, aged 18 to 49 years, made up the cohort. For each donor, CD4 naive and CD4 memory were each run on three plates, CD8 naive on two plates, and CD8 memory on one plate. Blood TCR repertoires of about 5 healthy adults were deeply sequenced to estimate repertoire size and the extent of clonotype sharing between individuals. To increase sequencing depth and limit assay-specific biases, TCR repertoire library preparation and sequencing were carried out by different laboratories using diverse techniques. Each donor's leukapheresis produced roughly between roughly 0.9 and 9 billion PBMCs.

Beyond this particular receptor, the publication reports: Because the study included only a small number of donors, the genetic and exposure-history diversity represented was limited. Incomplete sequencing was indicated by rarefaction of sorted-subset datasets, despite the large sequencing depth. Sampling was limited to blood, and TCR repertoires in tissue likely differ from TCR repertoires in blood. Across a handful of donors, approximately 5% of naive CD4, 3% to 4% of naive CD8, 2.3% of memory CD4, and over 0.35% of memory CD8 clonotypes were shared. Estimated clonotype richness was generally larger for naive than for memory subsets. Higher generation probabilities were observed for clonotypes shared by all four sorted-subset donors than for non-shared clonotypes. Pairwise subsampling indicated that sequencing depth was expected to affect the degree of clonotype sharing among donors.

The CDR3 numbers 16 residues from cysteine through phenylalanine. Only CDR3 DNA is held: 48 bases, read in frame from base 1. V is clipped by 4 bases and J by 2 bases, and the sequence between their germline boundaries is 18 bases long. The germline V gene provides CDR1 SGHVS and CDR2 FNYEAQ. The sequence came from a young man in good health. The receptor chain draws on TRBV7-6 and TRBJ2-7; the D gene is perhaps TRBD1 or TRBD2, as each covers 5 bases. Sequenced material: naive CD8+ T cells sorted from blood. According to the study, the label for this sample's cell subset or site signals: CD45RA+CCR7+. At the DNA level, the sequence is TGTGCCAGCAGCTCCCCTGGGGCGGAGGAGGCCTACGAGCAGTACTTC. It specifies CASSSPGAEEAYEQYF.